The entry below describes one T cell receptor (beta chain). Antigen specificity is unknown. The CDR3 is 16 amino acids. Germline V gene sequence: CDR1 SGHTA, CDR2 FQGNSA. With 0 bases removed from V and 7 bases from J, the gap between germline ends came to 16 bases. The data were taken from a study of beta chain features in type 1 diabetes. Study at large: Comparable age, gender and cell yields were observed in patients relative to healthy donors.

Sequenced material consisted of expressed TCRB transcripts (all of the isolated RNA was reverse transcribed). Some clones are missing from TCRdb's copy, which holds only in-frame ones; the method was immunoSEQ multiplex PCR. The sample records roughly 130,000 clones, around 15% being singletons. Study conclusions and caveats: Naive, central memory and regulatory TCRB repertoires appeared more similar among patients than healthy donors. Within each of all four CD4+ subsets, Type 1 diabetes patients had TCRB CDR3s that were moderately but significantly shorter.

The TCR comes from a man in his thirties or forties with type 1 diabetes. Sequenced: central memory CD4+ T cells from blood. The rearrangement links TRBV7-2 to TRBJ1-5, with a weak D call TRBD1 (5 bases). In DNA form, the CDR3 reads TGTGCCAGCAGCTTAGCGCAGAGGGGTTCAGAGCAGCCCCAGCATTTT. This encodes CASSLAQRGSEQPQHF.